What follows are 5 T cell receptor beta chains derived from one specimen sequenced in a study of PD-L1 blockade in urothelial cancer. Time point denoted: pretreatment peripheral blood. Sequencing was performed with immunoSEQ multiplex PCR; in TCRdb, only in-frame clones are kept and a portion is missing. The table lists some 90,000 clones, more than 70% of them singletons. The sample consisted of PBMCs, taken around atezolizumab (anti-PD-L1) treatment. All receptors come from a woman aged 80 or over with urothelial cancer.

The V call is TRBV5-1, the J call TRBJ2-6; TRBD1 aligns across 9 bases. V lost 0 bases and J lost 3; bases outside the gene matches: 13. This CDR3 has 20 residues. CDR1 is SGHRS, CDR2 YFSETQ, per germline. This CDR3 is CASSLERTGARVGGANVLTF. The CDR3 DNA follows: TGCGCCAGCAGCTTGGAGCGGACAGGGGCCAGAGTAGGTGGGGCCAACGTCCTGACTTTC.

The gene calls are TRBV28 and TRBJ1-5; no definite D call. Germline V CDR1 and CDR2: MDHEN, SYDVKM. The CDR3 consists of 13 residues. V dropped 7 bases and J dropped 5 bases, with 12 bases sitting between them. CDR3 nucleotides: TGTGCCAGCACCCCAGGAGGCGATCAGCCCCAGCATTTT. Its protein product is CASTPGGDQPQHF. The full variable domain, in which reference TRBV28 and TRBJ1-5 provide the parts outside the CDR3, is DVKVTQSSRYLVKRTGEKVFLECVQDMDHENMFWYRQDPGLGLRLIYFSYDVKMKEKGDIPEGYSVSREKKERFSLILESASTNQTSMYLCASTPGGDQPQHFGDGTRLSIL.

The gene calls are TRBV28 and TRBJ1-2; 7 nucleotides match TRBD1. This CDR3 region has 16 residues. CDR1 is MDHEN and CDR2 is SYDVKM in the germline V gene. After removal of 3 bases from V and 8 bases from J, the junction contained 15 bases not matched to a gene. The CDR3 sequence: CASSFRSTTGAGGYTF. CDR3 nucleotide sequence: TGTGCCAGCAGTTTTCGGTCCACAACAGGGGCTGGAGGCTACACCTTC.

The chain carries TRBV10-3 and TRBJ1-2; D possibly corresponds to TRBD1 (5 bases). Germline lookup yields CDR1 ENHRY and CDR2 SYGVKD. V lost 3 bases, J lost 4 bases, and 15 bases lay in between. This CDR3 is 15 amino acids long. The CDR3 region has the DNA TGTGCCATCAGTGACCCGGACATGGTCGGCTATGGCTACACCTTC. Its translation: CAISDPDMVGYGYTF.

This rearrangement joins TRBV4-2 to TRBJ2-7; 8 bases align to TRBD1. Trimming at V came to 4 bases and at J to 6 bases, leaving 5 bases not matched to a gene. The CDR3 length is 13 residues. CDR1 is LGHNA, CDR2 YNFKEQ, per germline. The DNA of the CDR3 is TGTGCCAGCAGCCGCGACAGGGGAGGCGAGCAGTACTTC. Its translation is CASSRDRGGEQYF.